This TCR beta chain was recorded in a study of T cell changes during pregnancy in multiple sclerosis. The ends lost 6 bases at V and 0 bases at J; junction bases unmatched: 5. CDR3 length: 15 residues. In germline, CDR1 is MNHEY, CDR2 SVGAGI. Repertoires were generated with immunoSEQ multiplex PCR, while TCRdb's copy carries only in-frame clones and drops some. The data contain tens of thousands of clones, 88% of them singletons. This clonotype was sampled from a female donor with multiple sclerosis, enrolled in a pregnancy study. This rearrangement joins TRBV6-5 to TRBJ1-3, with 7 bases identical to TRBD1. Sequenced material: CD4+ T cells from peripheral blood mononuclear cells, taken in the first trimester of pregnancy. The CDR3 is CASRPTGDSGNTIYF. In DNA form, the CDR3 reads TGTGCCAGCAGACCAACAGGGGACTCTGGAAACACCATATATTTT.